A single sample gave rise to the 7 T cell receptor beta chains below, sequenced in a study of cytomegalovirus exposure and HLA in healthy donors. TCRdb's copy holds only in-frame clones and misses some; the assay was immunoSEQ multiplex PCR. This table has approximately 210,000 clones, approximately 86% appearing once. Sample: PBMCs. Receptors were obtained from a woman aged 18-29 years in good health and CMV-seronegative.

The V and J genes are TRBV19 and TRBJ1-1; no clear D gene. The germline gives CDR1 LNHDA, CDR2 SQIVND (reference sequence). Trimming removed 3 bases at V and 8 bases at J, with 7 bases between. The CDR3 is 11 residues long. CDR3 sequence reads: CASSILREAFF. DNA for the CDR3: TGTGCCAGTAGTATCCTGAGAGAAGCTTTCTTT.

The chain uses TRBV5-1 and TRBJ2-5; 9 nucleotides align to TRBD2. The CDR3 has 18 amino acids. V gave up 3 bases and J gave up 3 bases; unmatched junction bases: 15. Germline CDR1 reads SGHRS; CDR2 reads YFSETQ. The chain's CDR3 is CASSSLLAGGRGKETQYF. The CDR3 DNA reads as TGCGCCAGCAGCTCCCTCCTCGCGGGGGGGCGAGGGAAAGAGACCCAGTACTTC.

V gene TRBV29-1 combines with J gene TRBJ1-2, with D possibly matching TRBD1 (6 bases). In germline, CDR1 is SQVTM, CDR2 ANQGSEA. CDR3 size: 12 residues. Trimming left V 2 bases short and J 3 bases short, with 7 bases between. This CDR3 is CSVESGDYGYTF. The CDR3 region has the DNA TGCAGCGTTGAATCAGGGGACTATGGCTACACCTTC. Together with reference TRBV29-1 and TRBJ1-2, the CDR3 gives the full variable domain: SAVISQKPSRDICQRGTSLTIQCQVDSQVTMMFWYRQQPGQSLTLIATANQGSEATYESGFVIDKFPISRPNLTFSTLTVSNMSPEDSSIYLCSVESGDYGYTFGSGTRLTVV.

The DNA for the CDR3 is TGTGCCAGCAGCGCGGAGAGGAGCGGGAGTGGTACAGATACGCAGTATTTT. This encodes CASSAERSGSGTDTQYF. V and J are TRBV5-4 and TRBJ2-3; 8 bases fit TRBD2. Per germline, CDR1 SGHNT and CDR2 YYREEE (reference sequence). The CDR3 consists of 17 residues. The junction had 13 bases not matched to a gene; V was cut back by 4 bases and J by 3 bases. The full variable domain, its missing parts supplied by reference TRBV5-4 and TRBJ2-3, is ETGVTQSPTHLIKTRGQQVTLRCSSQSGHNTVSWYQQALGQGPQFIFQYYREEENGRGNFPPRFSGLQFPNYSSELNVNALELDDSALYLCASSAERSGSGTDTQYFGPGTRLTVL.

The CDR3 sequence: CASSLLQAGRYGYTF. CDR3 DNA sequence: TGTGCCAGCAGCTTACTTCAGGCAGGGCGGTATGGCTACACCTTC. The V call is TRBV7-9, the J call TRBJ1-2; a possible D gene is TRBD1 (5 bases). The germline gives CDR1 SEHNR, CDR2 FQNEAQ (reference sequence). Deletions cut 2 bases from V and 5 bases from J, with 15 bases between. This CDR3 has 15 amino acids.

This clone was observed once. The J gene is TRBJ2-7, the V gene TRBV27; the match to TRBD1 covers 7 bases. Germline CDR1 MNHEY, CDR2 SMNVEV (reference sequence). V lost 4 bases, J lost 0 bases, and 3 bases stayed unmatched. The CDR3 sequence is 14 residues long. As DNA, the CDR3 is TGTGCCAGCAGTTCAGGGGGTCCCTCCTACGAGCAGTACTTC. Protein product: CASSSGGPSYEQYF.

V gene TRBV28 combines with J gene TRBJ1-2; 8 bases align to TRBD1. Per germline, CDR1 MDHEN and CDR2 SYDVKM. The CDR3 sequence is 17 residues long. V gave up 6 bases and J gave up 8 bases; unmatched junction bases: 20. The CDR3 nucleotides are TGTGCCAGCAGCTCTACCGCTCTTCTGGACAGGGAGCCCGGCTACACCTTC. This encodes CASSSTALLDREPGYTF.